This TCR beta chain was profiled in a study of shared clonotypes between healthy human individuals. Across the whole study: Participating donors consisted of a couple of women and three men aged 18 to 49.

Original analysis: Junction-only sequences produced by ImmunoSEQ had no quality scores, so filtering differed. Repertoires were generated with immunoSEQ multiplex PCR, while TCRdb's copy carries only in-frame clones and drops some. V and J calls and clone size are as listed in that table; D and trimming were resolved from the DNA. The table lists some 1 million clones, 70% to 80% of them singletons. The V gene's germline CDR1 is SNHLY and CDR2 FYNNEI. Trimming removed 4 bases at V and 7 bases at J, with 13 bases between. The CDR3 sequence is 14 residues long. The V call is TRBV2, the J call TRBJ2-2, with D unresolved. Sequenced: memory CD4+ T cells sorted from blood. Subset here: CD45RA-negative fraction. This TCR came from a man between 18 and 35 years old in good health. The CDR3 loop is CASSGQLTDGELFF. The DNA of the CDR3 is TGTGCCAGCAGTGGGCAGCTTACCGACGGGGAGCTGTTTTTT.